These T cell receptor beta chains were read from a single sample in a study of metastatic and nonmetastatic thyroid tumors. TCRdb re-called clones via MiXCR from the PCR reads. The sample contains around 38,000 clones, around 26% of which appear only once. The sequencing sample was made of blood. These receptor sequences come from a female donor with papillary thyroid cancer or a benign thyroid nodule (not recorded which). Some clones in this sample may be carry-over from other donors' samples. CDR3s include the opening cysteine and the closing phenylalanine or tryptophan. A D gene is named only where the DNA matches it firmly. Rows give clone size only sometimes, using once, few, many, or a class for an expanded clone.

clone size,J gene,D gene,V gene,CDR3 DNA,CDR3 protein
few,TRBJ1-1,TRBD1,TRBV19,TGTGCCAGTAGTATCTCAGGGGGTGGAACTGAAGCTTTCTTT,CASSISGGGTEAFF
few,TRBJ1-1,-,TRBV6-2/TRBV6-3,TGTGCCAGCAGTTACCGAGGGTTTTCTGAAGCTTTCTTT,CASSYRGFSEAFF
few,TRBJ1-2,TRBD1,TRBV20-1,TGCAGTGCTAGCGGGAAGGGGGCGTCCGACTACACCTTC,CSASGKGASDYTF
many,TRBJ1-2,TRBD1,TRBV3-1,TGTGCCAGCAGCCAGACAACCCGGGACAGCTATGGCTACACCTTC,CASSQTTRDSYGYTF
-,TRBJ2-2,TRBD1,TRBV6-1,TGTGCCAGCTCACCACGTCATCAGGGGGTCGGGGAGCTGTTTTTT,CASSPRHQGVGELFF
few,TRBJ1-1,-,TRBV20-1,TGCAGTGCTAGAGAGGGGGGAAGAGGGGGAAACACTGAAGCTTTCTTT,CSAREGGRGGNTEAFF
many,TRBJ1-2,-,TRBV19,TGTGCCAGTAGTGCGGGCCCGAGGGGCTACACCTTC,CASSAGPRGYTF
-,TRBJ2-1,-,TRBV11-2,TGTGCCAGCAGCTCACTTAGCAGCTCCTCCTACAATGAGCAGTTCTTC,CASSSLSSSSYNEQFF
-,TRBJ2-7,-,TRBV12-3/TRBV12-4,TGTGCCAGCAGCCTTGAGGGGTACGAGCAGTACTTC,CASSLEGYEQYF
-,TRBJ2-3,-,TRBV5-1,TGCTCCAGCAGCTTGGCCGGGACACCCACGGATACGCAGTATTTT,CSSSLAGTPTDTQYF
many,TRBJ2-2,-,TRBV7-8,TGTGCCAGCAGCCTGGGACTTACGAACACCGGGGAGCTGTTTTTT,CASSLGLTNTGELFF
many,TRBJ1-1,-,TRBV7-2,TGTGCCAGCAGCTTGGACAAGAACACTGAAGCTTTCTTT,CASSLDKNTEAFF
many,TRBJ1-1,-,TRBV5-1,TGCGCCAGCAGCTCGCAAGGGGTGAACACTGAAGCTTTCTTT,CASSSQGVNTEAFF
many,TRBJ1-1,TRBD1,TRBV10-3,TGTGCCATCAACCCCGGACAGGGTGTGGGGACTGAAGCTTTCTTT,CAINPGQGVGTEAFF
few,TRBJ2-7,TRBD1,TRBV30,TGTGCCTGGAGTGTGGGACAGGGGGCCCCAGTACAGTACTTC,CAWSVGQGAPVQYF
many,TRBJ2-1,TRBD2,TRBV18,TGTGCCAGCTCACCACGTGCGCTACTAGCGGGAGGCATTGGTGAGCAGTTCTTC,CASSPRALLAGGIGEQFF
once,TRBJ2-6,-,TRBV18,TGTGCCAGCTCCGCGACTTCCGACAGCCTCTCTGGGGCCAACGTCCTGACTTTC,CASSATSDSLSGANVLTF
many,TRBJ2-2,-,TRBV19,TGTGCCAGTAGTCAACCCGGTGCGACCGGGGAGCTGTTTTTT,CASSQPGATGELFF
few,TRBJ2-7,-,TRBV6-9,TGTGCCAGCAGTTATGGGAGACACCGATCCTACGAGCAGTACTTC,CASSYGRHRSYEQYF
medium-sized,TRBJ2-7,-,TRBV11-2,TGTGCCAGCAGCTCCTGGACAGTAAGCTCCTACGAGCAGTACTTC,CASSSWTVSSYEQYF